Detailed here is one TCR beta chain. Its antigen is as yet unknown. The record originates from a study of T cell responses to AZD1222 COVID-19 vaccine. General study findings and limits: Repertoires were obtained solely post-peak T cell response.

With 4 bases removed from V and 4 bases from J, the gap between germline ends came to 11 bases. Per germline, CDR1 KGHSH and CDR2 LQKENI. This CDR3 comprises 14 residues. Repertoires were generated with immunoSEQ multiplex PCR, while TCRdb's copy carries only in-frame clones and drops some. The sample has about 110,000 clones, about 92% seen once. The chain recombines TRBV18 with TRBJ2-1, with no clear D. The TCR was taken from an adult who received the AZD1222 COVID-19 vaccine. The sample in question was peripheral blood, obtained 28 days after the second AZD1222 dose. CDR3 amino acids: CASSHTDGYNEQFF. DNA for the CDR3: TGTGCCAGCTCACACACGGACGGATACAATGAGCAGTTCTTC. Supplemented by reference TRBV18 and TRBJ2-1, the full variable domain reads NAGVMQNPRHLVRRRGQEARLRCSPMKGHSHVYWYRQLPEEGLKFMVYLQKENIIDESGMPKERFSAEFPKEGPSILRIQQVVRGDSAAYFCASSHTDGYNEQFFGPGTRLTVL.